This T cell receptor (beta chain) appears in the sequencing data of a study of blood T cell repertoires in COVID-19. Across the whole study: COVID-19 samples collected from the United States, Italy and Spain covered acute and convalescent phases. T cells, B-cell-depleted T cells, or PBMCs supplied cDNA or gDNA.

Source study methods: Nucleated cell number was recorded as an estimate derived from reference gene primer amplification. Here immunoSEQ multiplex PCR was the method, and the copy in TCRdb shows in-frame clones only, minus some. Clone size and the V and J calls come from that table; the DNA yielded D and trimming. Found here are more than 55,000 clones, 80% to 95% of them singletons; the top ten hold 3.5% to 5.5%. Germline-derived CDR1 and CDR2 are GTSNPN and SVGIG (reference sequence). This CDR3 region has 11 residues. Trimming stripped 5 bases from V and 2 bases from J, with 4 bases between. This receptor was taken from a man aged 50 to 60 with active COVID-19. The sequenced material came from peripheral blood. V usage is TRBV30 and J usage is TRBJ1-3, with D hard to call. The CDR3 region is CAWATGNTIYF. CDR3 sequence (DNA): TGTGCCTGGGCCACTGGAAACACCATATATTTT.